This T cell receptor (beta chain) is from a study of T and B cells in COVID-19 patients. Study as a whole: Peripheral blood came from COVID-19 patients with active infection or after recovery. The recovered cohort's median age was roughly 34 years, versus approximately 73 years in active infection.

Points from the study as a whole: Clonality of TRB repertoires was high in active COVID-19; recovery brought above-healthy diversity and richness.

TRB rearrangements were amplified by multiplex PCR with BIOMED2 TRB-A/B primers. TCRdb re-derived calls from the multiplex PCR reads in MiXCR, one entry per CDR3 protein. Here the sample spans about 16,000 distinct CDR3 sequences, around a quarter being singletons. The CDR3 spans 15 residues. Germline trimming cut 3 bases from V and 10 bases from J; bases unmatched to any gene: 10. The germline gives CDR1 MNHEY, CDR2 SMNVEV (reference sequence). Each TRB amplification used roughly 240-550 ng of genomic DNA from blood. Many counts were recorded for this clonotype. The target antigen is unknown. Input material: blood. The chain is built from TRBV27 and TRBJ2-1; 9 nucleotides align to TRBD2. This TCR was sampled from a human donor who had recovered from COVID-19. The chain's CDR3 is CASSFLAGGKREQFF. CDR3 DNA: TGTGCCAGCAGTTTCCTGGCGGGGGGGAAACGAGAGCAGTTCTTC.